Listed here are 14 T cell receptor beta chains from one sample, sequenced in a study of spatial heterogeneity in lung cancer. Time point given: sample taken at primary tumor resection. TCRdb re-called the 5' RACE reads through MiXCR, storing one row per CDR3 protein. The table shows 75,000 or so distinct CDR3 sequences, with 8% occurring only once. The sample in question was PBMCs, obtained at surgery. These receptors were collected from a male donor with early-stage non-small cell lung cancer.

This clonotype occurred a few times. DNA of the CDR3: TGTGCCAGCAGCTCTACTCGGGACAGCTCTAGCACAGATACGCAGTATTTT. This gives the protein CASSSTRDSSSTDTQYF. The J gene is TRBJ2-3, the V gene TRBV5-8; 7 nucleotides align to TRBD1. This CDR3 region has 17 residues. The V gene's germline CDR1 is SGHTS and CDR2 YDEGEE. Losses at the gene ends were 3 bases for V and 0 bases for J; bases not matched to a gene: 10.

This clonotype was counted ten times or more. The chain combines TRBV24-1 with TRBJ2-3; 8 bases match TRBD2. V gave up 1 base and J gave up 5 bases; unmatched junction bases: 7. CDR3 length equals 16 residues. Germline V gene lookup returns CDR1 KGHDR and CDR2 SFDVKD. The CDR3 nucleotides read TGTGCCACCAGTGATTTTTCCAGCGGGAGAGGAGATACGCAGTATTTT. Residues: CATSDFSSGRGDTQYF.

Here the CDR3 reads CASSPNTQGPTEAFF. Here the CDR3 DNA reads TGCGCCAGCAGCCCGAACACACAGGGGCCCACTGAAGCTTTCTTT. The chain uses TRBV4-3 and TRBJ1-1; 7 bases map to TRBD1. Trimming removed 4 bases from V and 4 bases from J; junction bases left unmatched: 9. Germline lookup yields CDR1 LGHNA and CDR2 YSLEER. The CDR3 sequence is 15 residues long.

This clonotype appeared many times. The chain uses TRBV5-1 and TRBJ2-7; D perhaps matches TRBD2 (5 bases). V dropped 3 bases and J dropped 1 base, with 11 bases sitting between them. Per germline, CDR1 SGHRS and CDR2 YFSETQ. The CDR3 has 14 residues. The CDR3 nucleotides are TGCGCCAGCAGCTCAAGGGCGGGTTCCTACGAGCAGTACTTC. Protein sequence: CASSSRAGSYEQYF.

This clonotype was recorded many times. This chain connects TRBV7-8 to TRBJ1-1; D not resolved. Trimming removed 2 bases at V and 5 bases at J, with 18 bases between. CDR1 is SGHVS and CDR2 is FQNEAQ in the germline V gene. The CDR3 has 16 residues. This CDR3 reads CASSLLEAGVGTEAFF. Here the CDR3 DNA reads TGTGCCAGCAGCTTATTAGAGGCGGGAGTAGGGACTGAAGCTTTCTTT.

Ten or more counts support this clonotype. The chain employs TRBV29-1 and TRBJ1-3; D unresolved. Germline V gene data show CDR1 as SQVTM and CDR2 as ANQGSEA. The germline V and J ends were trimmed by 3 bases and 0 bases, with 9 bases remaining between them. The CDR3 is 14 residues long. CDR3 in amino acids: CSVEPTGSGNTIYF. The CDR3 nucleotides are TGCAGCGTTGAGCCGACGGGCTCTGGAAACACCATATATTTT.

This clonotype was observed a handful of times. The chain employs TRBV6-1 and TRBJ1-2; a weak D match, TRBD1 (5 bases). The CDR3 is made up of 16 amino acids. The V end lost 1 base, the J end lost 2 bases, and 14 bases lay between the germline ends. The germline CDR1 and CDR2 sequences are MNHNS and SASEGT. This CDR3 reads CASSEVGGDRNYGYTF. The DNA of the CDR3 is TGTGCCAGCAGTGAAGTTGGGGGGGACCGCAACTATGGCTACACCTTC.

There are many counts of this clonotype. The CDR3 nucleotides are TGCAGCCTCCTGGAGGGGGACACCATATATTTT. Amino acid sequence: CSLLEGDTIYF. The V call is TRBV29-1, the J call TRBJ1-3; D is perhaps TRBD1 (6 bases). V was cut by 8 bases and J by 8 bases, with 13 bases left in between. There are 11 residues in the CDR3. Germline CDR1 SQVTM, CDR2 ANQGSEA.

This clonotype was seen many times. This chain uses TRBV29-1 with TRBJ1-1; 7 bases map to TRBD1. CDR3 length: 13 amino acids. Per germline, CDR1 SQVTM and CDR2 ANQGSEA. V lost 6 bases and J lost 0; bases outside the gene matches: 4. Here the CDR3 DNA reads TGCAGCGTAGGGGGCGCGATGAACACTGAAGCTTTCTTT. It yields the protein CSVGGAMNTEAFF. Complete variable domain (other parts from reference TRBV29-1 and TRBJ1-1): SAVISQKPSRDICQRGTSLTIQCQVDSQVTMMFWYRQQPGQSLTLIATANQGSEATYESGFVIDKFPISRPNLTFSTLTVSNMSPEDSSIYLCSVGGAMNTEAFFGQGTRLTVV.

The rearrangement uses TRBV14 and TRBJ2-7, with D possibly called TRBD1 or TRBD2 (5 bases each). Germline lookup yields CDR1 SGHDN and CDR2 FVKESK. The CDR3 runs 15 residues. V lost 4 bases and J 6 bases, leaving 19 bases between the germline ends. The CDR3, as DNA: TGTGCCAGCAGCCCCCTGGGGACCTCCCTGTTCGAGCAGTACTTC. Residues: CASSPLGTSLFEQYF.

This clonotype was picked up a small number of times. The rearrangement uses TRBV7-3 and TRBJ1-1; unclear D gene. In germline, CDR1 is SGHTA, CDR2 FQGTGA. V was clipped by 0 bases and J by 4 bases, with 9 bases between them. The CDR3 is made up of 14 amino acids. The CDR3: CASSLTFESTEAFF. The CDR3 DNA reads TGTGCCAGCAGCTTAACGTTTGAGTCCACTGAAGCTTTCTTT.

The J gene is TRBJ1-1, the V gene TRBV20-1, with 8 bases that match TRBD1. The CDR3 runs to 14 residues. From germline, CDR1 is DFQATT and CDR2 SNEGSKA (reference sequence). Trimming cost V 4 bases and J 10 bases; bases outside gene matches: 14. CDR3 coding DNA: TGCAGTGCTACTCCGGGACAGGCATATCTGGGAGCTTTCTTT. This sequence encodes CSATPGQAYLGAFF.

CDR3 loop: CASSLVGAAGEKLFF. CDR3 DNA: TGTGCCAGCAGCTTAGTTGGGGCGGCCGGTGAAAAACTGTTTTTT. The chain recombines TRBV7-8 with TRBJ1-4; possible D gene TRBD1, 5 bases. This CDR3 is 15 amino acids long. The V end lost 1 base, the J end lost 7 bases, and 13 bases lay between the germline ends. The V gene's germline CDR1 is SGHVS and CDR2 FQNEAQ.

The V call is TRBV6-2 or TRBV6-3, the J call TRBJ2-5; D not certain. The CDR3 spans 14 residues. Germline V gives CDR1 MNHEY, CDR2 SVGEGT. The ends were cut back, 0 bases at V and 4 bases at J, with 9 bases in the middle. CDR3 sequence reads: CASSYSIQSETQYF. CDR3 DNA: TGTGCCAGCAGTTACTCGATACAATCAGAGACCCAGTACTTC.